Listed here are 15 T cell receptor beta chains from one sample, sequenced in a study of regulatory T cells in long-lasting Graves disease. Regarding time point: persistent/refractory GD, antithyroid drugs over 5 years with positive TRAb. RNA from PBMCs was the source of the TCR library. Library construction for TCR beta used iRepertoire HTBI primers and Arm-PCR of CDR3 regions. Each CDR3 protein gets one entry after TCRdb re-called the multiplex PCR reads with MiXCR. Of hundreds of thousands of distinct CDR3 sequences listed, about a fifth are singletons. The specimen was peripheral blood mononuclear cells (PBMCs), collected when the disease was refractory, from a patient treated with antithyroid drugs. The source of these receptors is a female donor with Graves disease.

This clonotype was observed a few times. The rearrangement links TRBV7-2 to TRBJ2-6; D uncertain. The V gene's germline CDR1 is SGHTA and CDR2 FQGNSA. Trimming removed 8 bases from V and 0 bases from J, with 8 bases in between. This CDR3 comprises 14 residues. The CDR3 DNA reads as TGTGCCAGCGGAGTGCGCTCTGGGGCCAACGTCCTGACTTTC. Protein sequence: CASGVRSGANVLTF. The complete variable domain, with remaining parts taken from reference TRBV7-2 and TRBJ2-6, reads GAGVSQSPSNKVTEKGKDVELRCDPISGHTALYWYRQSLGQGLEFLIYFQGNSAPDKSGLPSDRFSAERTGGSVSTLTIQRTQQEDSAVYLCASGVRSGANVLTFGAGSRLTVL.

V gene TRBV2 combines with J gene TRBJ2-6, with D uncertain. The CDR3 contains 18 residues. V gave up 6 bases and J gave up 0 bases, with 18 bases separating them. From germline, CDR1 is SNHLY and CDR2 FYNNEI. CDR3 DNA sequence: TGTGCCAGCAGCCCATCGGCCCAGTTTTACTCTGGGGCCAACGTCCTGACTTTC. Translation: CASSPSAQFYSGANVLTF.

This clonotype was observed a handful of times. The V gene is TRBV6-5, the J gene TRBJ2-7; TRBD2 matches at 16 bases. The junction had 6 bases not matched to a gene; V was cut back by 4 bases and J by 0 bases. CDR1 MNHEY and CDR2 SVGAGI come from the germline V gene. The CDR3 length is 18 residues. CDR3 sequence (DNA): TGTGCCAGCAGTTCTCCCGGGACTAGCGGGAGGGCCTCCTACGAGCAGTACTTC. The encoded protein is CASSSPGTSGRASYEQYF.

J is TRBJ1-1 and V is TRBV28, with 7 positions matching TRBD1. There are 14 residues in the CDR3. Germline V gene data show CDR1 as MDHEN and CDR2 as SYDVKM. The J segment lost 0 bases and the V segment lost 6 bases, leaving 4 bases of the junction unmatched. DNA for the CDR3: TGTGCCAGCAGGGAGGACAGGATGAACACTGAAGCTTTCTTT. It yields the protein CASREDRMNTEAFF.

This clonotype was observed a handful of times. This chain connects TRBV28 to TRBJ1-3, with 8 bases identical to TRBD1. After removal of 6 bases from V and 4 bases from J, the junction contained 8 bases not matched to a gene. Germline lookup yields CDR1 MDHEN and CDR2 SYDVKM. The length of the CDR3 is 15 residues. CDR3 amino acids: CASSSRTGLGNTIYF. The CDR3 coding sequence is TGTGCCAGCAGCTCCAGGACAGGGCTAGGAAACACCATATATTTT.

This clonotype was observed a few times. The junction differs from germline at one of its ends, possibly a read error. J is TRBJ2-6 and V is TRBV24-1; 7 bases align to TRBD1. The CDR3 runs 19 residues. Per germline, CDR1 KGHDR and CDR2 SFDVKD. The CDR3 coding sequence is TGTGTCACCAGTGAGTCGGTGGGACAGTTTAACTCTGGGGCCAACGTCCTGACTTTC. This gives the protein CVTSESVGQFNSGANVLTF.

In its sample, this clonotype was seen a few times. The gene calls are TRBV28 and TRBJ2-1; D is unresolved. Trimming cost V 6 bases and J 0 bases, with 12 bases left between them. The CDR3 has 15 residues. CDR1 and CDR2 from the germline V gene are MDHEN and SYDVKM. This CDR3 reads CASRPRALSYNEQFF. Here the CDR3 DNA reads TGTGCCAGCAGGCCTAGGGCCCTCTCCTACAATGAGCAGTTCTTC.

This clonotype was seen a handful of times. CDR3 residues: CASSLSSGSNTEAFF. The CDR3 nucleotides read TGTGCCAGCAGTTTATCTTCGGGGTCCAACACTGAAGCTTTCTTT. The chain is built from TRBV27 and TRBJ1-1, with D unresolved. This CDR3 has 15 amino acids. Germline-derived CDR1 and CDR2 are MNHEY and SMNVEV (reference sequence). Trimming removed 0 bases from V and 2 bases from J, with 10 bases in between.

This clonotype came up many times. The DNA of the CDR3 is TGTGCCACCAGTGAGCCCGATAGAGGACAGGGAGCCGAGCAGTACTTC. Its protein product is CATSEPDRGQGAEQYF. This chain uses TRBV24-1 with TRBJ2-7; 8 bases are shared with TRBD1. This CDR3 contains 16 residues. V lost 4 bases to trimming and J lost 6 bases; unmatched junction nucleotides: 13. Germline V gene data show CDR1 as KGHDR and CDR2 as SFDVKD.

This clonotype came up a few times. The chain employs TRBV11-3 and TRBJ2-2, with D tentatively TRBD1 (6 bases). Germline CDR1 and CDR2: SGHNT and YENEEA. The CDR3 covers 17 residues. Deletions cut 5 bases from V and 7 bases from J, with 23 bases between. The CDR3 bases are TGTGCCAGCAGCCAGGGGCGTTCAGCAGGGTCGCACGGGGAGCTGTTTTTT. The encoded protein is CASSQGRSAGSHGELFF.

This clonotype was detected only once. Just one base apart from a much larger clone, this may be a read error. The chain employs TRBV2 and TRBJ2-1, with 8 bases fitting TRBD2. This CDR3 has 14 residues. The V gene's germline CDR1 is SNHLY and CDR2 FYNNEI. CDR3 sequence: CAGRPGGPGNEQFF. CDR3 sequence (DNA): TGTGCCGGCAGACCGGGAGGGCCGGGGAATGAGCAGTTCTTC.

This clonotype was counted at least ten times. The rearrangement uses TRBV30 and TRBJ1-2, with D unclear. The CDR3 has 13 residues. Trimming took 5 bases from V and 6 from J, leaving 16 bases between them. Germline CDR1 reads GTSNPN; CDR2 reads SVGIG (reference sequence). The CDR3 region has the DNA TGTGCCTGGGTCCTCGGGAGGGCGGATGGCTACACCTTC. Its protein is CAWVLGRADGYTF.

The chain is built from TRBV6-5 and TRBJ2-2, with 7 bases lining up with TRBD2. Losses at the gene ends were 0 bases for V and 5 bases for J; bases not matched to a gene: 6. From germline, CDR1 is MNHEY and CDR2 SVGAGI. The CDR3 totals 16 residues. Here the CDR3 DNA reads TGTGCCAGCAGTTACTCGCAGGGCGGGAGTACCGGGGAGCTGTTTTTT. Translating gives CASSYSQGGSTGELFF.

The chain has TRBV19 and TRBJ2-2, with TRBD2 identical over 8 bases. Trimming cost V 8 bases and J 4 bases; bases outside gene matches: 6. The CDR3 consists of 14 residues. Germline lookup yields CDR1 LNHDA and CDR2 SQIVND (reference sequence). The CDR3 spells CASRPGRATGELFF. CDR3 coding DNA: TGTGCCAGTCGTCCCGGGAGGGCCACCGGGGAGCTGTTTTTT.

V usage is TRBV4-2 and J usage is TRBJ1-1; 7 bases fit TRBD1. CDR1 is LGHNA, CDR2 YNFKEQ, per germline. With V trimmed by 0 bases and J by 5 bases, 9 bases remained unmatched. This CDR3 has 16 residues. The CDR3 loop reads CASSQDGEGAGTEAFF. The CDR3 nucleotides read TGTGCCAGCAGCCAAGATGGAGAGGGGGCTGGGACTGAAGCTTTCTTT.